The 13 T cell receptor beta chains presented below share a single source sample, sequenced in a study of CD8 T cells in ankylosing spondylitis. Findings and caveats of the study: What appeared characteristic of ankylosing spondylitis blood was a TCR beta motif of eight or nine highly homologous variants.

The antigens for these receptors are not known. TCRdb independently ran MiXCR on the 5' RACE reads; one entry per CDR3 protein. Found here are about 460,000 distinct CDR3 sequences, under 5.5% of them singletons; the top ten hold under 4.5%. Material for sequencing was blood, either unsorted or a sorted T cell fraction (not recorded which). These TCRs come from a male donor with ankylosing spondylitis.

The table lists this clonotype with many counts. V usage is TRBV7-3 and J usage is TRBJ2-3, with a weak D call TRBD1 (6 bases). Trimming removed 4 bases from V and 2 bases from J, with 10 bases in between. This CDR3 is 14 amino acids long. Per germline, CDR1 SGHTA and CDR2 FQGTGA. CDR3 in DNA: TGTGCCAGCAGCTCACAGGGCCTCACAGATACGCAGTATTTT. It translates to CASSSQGLTDTQYF. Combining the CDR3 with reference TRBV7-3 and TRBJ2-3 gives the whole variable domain GAGVSQTPSNKVTEKGKYVELRCDPISGHTALYWYRQSLGQGPEFLIYFQGTGAADDSGLPNDRFFAVRPEGSVSTLKIQRTERGDSAVYLCASSSQGLTDTQYFGPGTRLTVL.

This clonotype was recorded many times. For the CDR3, the DNA is TGCAGTCGGTTAGCGGTCAACCAAGAGACCCAGTACTTC. Amino acids: CSRLAVNQETQYF. The chain is built from TRBV20-1 and TRBJ2-5; possible D gene TRBD2, 6 bases. There are 13 residues in the CDR3. The germline V gene encodes CDR1 DFQATT and CDR2 SNEGSKA (reference sequence). Trimming left V 8 bases short and J 0 bases short, with 13 bases between.

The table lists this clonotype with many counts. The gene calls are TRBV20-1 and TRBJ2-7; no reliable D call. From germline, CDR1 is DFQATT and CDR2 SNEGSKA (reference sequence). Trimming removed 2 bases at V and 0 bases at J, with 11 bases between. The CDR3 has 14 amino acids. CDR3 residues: CSARTRLSSYEQYF. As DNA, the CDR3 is TGCAGTGCTAGAACCCGCTTAAGCTCCTACGAGCAGTACTTC.

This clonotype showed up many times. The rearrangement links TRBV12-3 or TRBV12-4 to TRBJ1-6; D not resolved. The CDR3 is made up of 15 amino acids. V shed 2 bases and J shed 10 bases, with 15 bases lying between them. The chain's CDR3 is CASSLSDPIRSPLHF. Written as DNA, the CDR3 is TGTGCCAGCAGTTTATCCGATCCTATAAGGTCACCCCTCCACTTT.

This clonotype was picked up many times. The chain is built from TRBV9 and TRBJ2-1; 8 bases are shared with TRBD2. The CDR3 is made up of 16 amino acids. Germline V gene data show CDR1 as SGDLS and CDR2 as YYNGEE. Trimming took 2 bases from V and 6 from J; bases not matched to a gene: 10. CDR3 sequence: CASSVPTSVIPNEQFF. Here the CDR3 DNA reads TGTGCCAGCAGCGTTCCGACTAGCGTGATACCCAATGAGCAGTTCTTC.

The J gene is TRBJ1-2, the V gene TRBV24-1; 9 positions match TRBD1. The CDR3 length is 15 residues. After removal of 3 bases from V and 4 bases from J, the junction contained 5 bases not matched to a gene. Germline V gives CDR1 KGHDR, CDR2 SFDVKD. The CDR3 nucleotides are TGTGCCACCAGTGATCCAGGACAGGGGACCTATGGCTACACCTTC. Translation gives CATSDPGQGTYGYTF.

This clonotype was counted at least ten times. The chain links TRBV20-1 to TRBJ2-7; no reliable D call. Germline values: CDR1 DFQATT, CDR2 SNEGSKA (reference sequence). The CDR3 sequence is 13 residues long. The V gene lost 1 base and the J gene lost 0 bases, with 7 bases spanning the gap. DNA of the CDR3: TGCAGTGCTAGAGTTTTAGACTCCTACGAGCAGTACTTC. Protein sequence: CSARVLDSYEQYF.

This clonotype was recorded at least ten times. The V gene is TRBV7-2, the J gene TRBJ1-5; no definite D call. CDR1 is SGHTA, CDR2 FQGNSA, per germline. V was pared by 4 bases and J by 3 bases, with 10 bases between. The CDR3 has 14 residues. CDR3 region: CASSSLGPNQPQHF. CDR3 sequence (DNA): TGTGCCAGCAGCTCGTTGGGCCCCAATCAGCCCCAGCATTTT.

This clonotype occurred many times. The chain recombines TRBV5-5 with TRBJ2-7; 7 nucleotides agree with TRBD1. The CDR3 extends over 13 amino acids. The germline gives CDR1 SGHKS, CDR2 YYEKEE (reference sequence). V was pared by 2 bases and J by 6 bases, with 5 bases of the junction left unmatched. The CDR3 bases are TGTGCCAGCAGCTTTAACACAGGGGTCGAGCAGTACTTC. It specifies CASSFNTGVEQYF. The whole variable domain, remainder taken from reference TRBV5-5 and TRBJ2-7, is DAGVTQSPTHLIKTRGQQVTLRCSPISGHKSVSWYQQVLGQGPQFIFQYYEKEERGRGNFPDRFSARQFPNYSSELNVNALLLGDSALYLCASSFNTGVEQYFGPGTRLTVT.

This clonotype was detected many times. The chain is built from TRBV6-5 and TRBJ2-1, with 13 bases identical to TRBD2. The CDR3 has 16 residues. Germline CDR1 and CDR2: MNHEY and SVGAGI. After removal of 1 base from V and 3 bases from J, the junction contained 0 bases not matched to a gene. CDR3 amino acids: CASSYWTSGGYNEQFF. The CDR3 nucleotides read TGTGCCAGCAGTTACTGGACTAGCGGGGGCTACAATGAGCAGTTCTTC.

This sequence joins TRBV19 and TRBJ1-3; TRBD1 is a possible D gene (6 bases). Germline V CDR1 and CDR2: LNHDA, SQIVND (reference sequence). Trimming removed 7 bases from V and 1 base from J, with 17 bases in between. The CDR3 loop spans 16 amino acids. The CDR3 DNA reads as TGTGCCAGTAACGGGGGCGCGTTCTGGTCTGGAAACACCATATATTTT. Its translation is CASNGGAFWSGNTIYF. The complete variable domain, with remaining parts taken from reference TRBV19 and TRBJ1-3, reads DGGITQSPKYLFRKEGQNVTLSCEQNLNHDAMYWYRQDPGQGLRLIYYSQIVNDFQKGDIAEGYSVSREKKESFPLTVTSAQKNPTAFYLCASNGGAFWSGNTIYFGEGSWLTVV.

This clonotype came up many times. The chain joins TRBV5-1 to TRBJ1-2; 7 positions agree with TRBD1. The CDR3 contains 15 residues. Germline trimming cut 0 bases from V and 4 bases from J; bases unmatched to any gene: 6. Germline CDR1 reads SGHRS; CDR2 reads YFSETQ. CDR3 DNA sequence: TGCGCCAGCAGCTTGGGAGGACAGGTGTTCTATGGCTACACCTTC. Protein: CASSLGGQVFYGYTF.

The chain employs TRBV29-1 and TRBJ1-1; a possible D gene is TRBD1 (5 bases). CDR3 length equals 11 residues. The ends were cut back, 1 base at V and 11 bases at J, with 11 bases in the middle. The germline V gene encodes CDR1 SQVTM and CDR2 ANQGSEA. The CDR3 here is CSVEGGGTAFF. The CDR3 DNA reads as TGCAGCGTTGAAGGGGGAGGGACGGCTTTCTTT.